These 7 T cell receptor beta chains were sequenced from one sample in a study of blood T cells in healthy people across ages. PCR was performed a second time for roughly 7 to 12 cycles using a sample-barcoded 5' primer and a J-beta primer mix. From the 5' RACE reads, TCRdb called clonotypes with MiXCR, one entry per CDR3 protein. The table records over a million distinct CDR3 sequences, approximately 40% of them present only once. Sequenced input: blood. The origin of the receptors is a woman between 18 and 29 years old in good health.

This clonotype occurred a few times. The rearrangement joins TRBV5-1 to TRBJ2-3; 12 positions agree with TRBD2. This CDR3 spans 19 amino acids. Germline V gives CDR1 SGHRS, CDR2 YFSETQ. The V and J ends lost 3 bases and 2 bases, in that order; junction bases with no gene match: 13. In DNA, the CDR3 is TGCGCCAGCAGCTCACCCTGGACTAGCGGGGATGAACACACAGATACGCAGTATTTT. Translated, it gives CASSSPWTSGDEHTDTQYF.

This clonotype showed up just a few times. V gene TRBV5-1 combines with J gene TRBJ2-5; 8 bases line up with TRBD2. The CDR3 length is 15 residues. Germline V CDR1 and CDR2: SGHRS, YFSETQ. The V segment lost 0 bases and the J segment 3 bases; nucleotides outside the gene matches: 4. This CDR3 is CASSLGGAGEETQYF. CDR3 nucleotide sequence: TGCGCCAGCAGCTTGGGAGGAGCGGGGGAAGAGACCCAGTACTTC.

This clonotype was counted ten times or more. V and J are TRBV7-8 and TRBJ2-1; 8 nucleotides align to TRBD2. Germline V gives CDR1 SGHVS, CDR2 FQNEAQ. The V segment lost 5 bases and the J segment 2 bases; nucleotides outside the gene matches: 8. The CDR3 totals 16 residues. CDR3 nucleotide sequence: TGTGCCAGCAGCGCTGGACTAGCTGGAACCTACAATGAGCAGTTCTTC. As protein: CASSAGLAGTYNEQFF.

The V call is TRBV6-6, the J call TRBJ2-2; possibly TRBD2 for D (7 bases). The CDR3 extends over 17 amino acids. The germline CDR1 and CDR2 sequences are MNHNY and SVGAGI (reference sequence). V lost 8 bases, J lost 5 bases, and 24 bases lay in between. CDR3 DNA sequence: TGTGCCAGCGGGGCGGGGGCTTGGGAGGATATTACCGGGGAGCTGTTTTTT. It yields the protein CASGAGAWEDITGELFF.

This clonotype was seen a few times. Germline and junction disagree at one end, which may indicate a read error. The genes are TRBV4-2 and TRBJ2-5; 8 bases agree with TRBD2. The germline V gene has CDR1 LGHNA and CDR2 YNFKEQ. There are 18 residues in the CDR3. CDR3 amino acids: CASSQGETTGGPGETQYF. CDR3 in DNA: TGTGCCAGTAGCCAAGGGGAAACAACGGGAGGGCCGGGAGAGACCCAGTACTTC.

This clonotype has just a few counts. The V and J genes are TRBV27 and TRBJ2-7, with 7 bases matching TRBD1. From germline, CDR1 is MNHEY and CDR2 SMNVEV (reference sequence). J gave up 2 bases and V 6 bases, and 7 bases lay outside the gene matches. The CDR3 has 14 amino acids. CDR3 DNA sequence: TGTGCCAGCAGGGCGAGGACAGGAACCTACGAGCAGTACTTC. Encoded protein: CASRARTGTYEQYF.

Here the CDR3 DNA reads TGTGCCAGCAGCGTCGACGGGGCCTCCTACGAGCAGTACTTC. This encodes CASSVDGASYEQYF. The chain uses TRBV9 and TRBJ2-7; D could derive from TRBD1 or TRBD2 (5 bases each). The CDR3 contains 14 residues. Germline CDR1 is SGDLS and CDR2 is YYNGEE. The V end was cut by 2 bases, the J end by 0 bases, with 9 bases between.